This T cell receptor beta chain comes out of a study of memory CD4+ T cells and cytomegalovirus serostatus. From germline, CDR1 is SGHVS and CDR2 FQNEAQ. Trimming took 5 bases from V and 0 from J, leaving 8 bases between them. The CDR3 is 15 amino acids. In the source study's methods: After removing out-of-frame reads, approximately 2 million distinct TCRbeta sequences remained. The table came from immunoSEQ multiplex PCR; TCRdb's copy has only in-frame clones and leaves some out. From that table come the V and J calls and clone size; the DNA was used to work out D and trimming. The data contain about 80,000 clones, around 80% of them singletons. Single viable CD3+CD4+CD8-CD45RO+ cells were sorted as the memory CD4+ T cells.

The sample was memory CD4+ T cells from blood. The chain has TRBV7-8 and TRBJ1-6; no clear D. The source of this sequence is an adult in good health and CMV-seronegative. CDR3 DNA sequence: TGTGCCAGCAGCCGTGAAAGCTCCTATAATTCACCCCTCCACTTT. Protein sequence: CASSRESSYNSPLHF.